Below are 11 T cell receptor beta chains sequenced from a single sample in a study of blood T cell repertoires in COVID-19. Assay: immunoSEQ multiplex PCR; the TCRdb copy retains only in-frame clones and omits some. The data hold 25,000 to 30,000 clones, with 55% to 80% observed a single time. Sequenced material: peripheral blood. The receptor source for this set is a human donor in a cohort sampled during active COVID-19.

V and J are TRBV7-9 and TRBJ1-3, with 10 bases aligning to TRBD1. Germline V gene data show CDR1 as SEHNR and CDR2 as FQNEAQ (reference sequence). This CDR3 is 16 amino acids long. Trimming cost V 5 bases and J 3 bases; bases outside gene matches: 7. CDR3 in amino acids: CASSGRTGGNGNTIYF. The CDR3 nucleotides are TGTGCCAGCAGCGGGCGGACAGGGGGTAATGGAAACACCATATATTTT. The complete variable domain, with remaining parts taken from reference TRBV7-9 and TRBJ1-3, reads DTGVSQNPRHKITKRGQNVTFRCDPISEHNRLYWYRQTLGQGPEFLTYFQNEAQLEKSRLLSDRFSAERPKGSFSTLEIQRTEQGDSAMYLCASSGRTGGNGNTIYFGEGSWLTVV.

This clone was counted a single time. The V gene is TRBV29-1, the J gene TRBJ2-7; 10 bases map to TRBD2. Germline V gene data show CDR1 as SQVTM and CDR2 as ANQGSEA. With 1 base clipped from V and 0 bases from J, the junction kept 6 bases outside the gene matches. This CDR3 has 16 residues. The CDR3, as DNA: TGCAGCGTTGAAGCTATCAGCGGGGGGGCCTCCTACGAGCAGTACTTC. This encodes CSVEAISGGASYEQYF.

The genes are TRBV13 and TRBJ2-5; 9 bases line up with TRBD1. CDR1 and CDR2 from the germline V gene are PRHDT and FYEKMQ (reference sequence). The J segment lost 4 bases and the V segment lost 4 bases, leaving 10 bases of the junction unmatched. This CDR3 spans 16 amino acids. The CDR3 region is CASSSSGTGWGETQYF. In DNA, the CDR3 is TGTGCCAGCAGCTCAAGCGGGACAGGGTGGGGAGAGACCCAGTACTTC.

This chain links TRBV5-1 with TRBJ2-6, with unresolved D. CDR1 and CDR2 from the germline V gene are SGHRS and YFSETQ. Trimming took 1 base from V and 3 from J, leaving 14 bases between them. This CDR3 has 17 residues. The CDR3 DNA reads TGCGCCAGCAGCTTGACCAGACGCTACTATGGGGCCAACGTCCTGACTTTC. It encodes CASSLTRRYYGANVLTF.

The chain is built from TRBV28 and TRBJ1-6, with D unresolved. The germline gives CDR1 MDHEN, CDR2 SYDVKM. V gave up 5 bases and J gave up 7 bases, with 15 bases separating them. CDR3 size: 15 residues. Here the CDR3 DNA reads TGTGCCAGCAGTATTCCCGGGTTACGGAATTCACCCCTCCACTTT. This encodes CASSIPGLRNSPLHF.

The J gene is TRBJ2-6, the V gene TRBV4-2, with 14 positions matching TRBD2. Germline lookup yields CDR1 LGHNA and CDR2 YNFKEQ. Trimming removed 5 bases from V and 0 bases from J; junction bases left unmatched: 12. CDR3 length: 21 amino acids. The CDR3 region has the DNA TGTGCCAGCAGCAAAGGACTAGCGGGAGGTGGGGTTATCTCTGGGGCCAACGTCCTGACTTTC. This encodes CASSKGLAGGGVISGANVLTF.

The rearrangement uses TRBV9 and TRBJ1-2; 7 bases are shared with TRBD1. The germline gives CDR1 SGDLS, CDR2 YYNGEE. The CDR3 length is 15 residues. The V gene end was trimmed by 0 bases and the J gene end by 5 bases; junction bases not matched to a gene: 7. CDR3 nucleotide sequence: TGTGCCAGCAGCGTAGGGAGACAGGGTGCGTATGGCTACACCTTC. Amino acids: CASSVGRQGAYGYTF.

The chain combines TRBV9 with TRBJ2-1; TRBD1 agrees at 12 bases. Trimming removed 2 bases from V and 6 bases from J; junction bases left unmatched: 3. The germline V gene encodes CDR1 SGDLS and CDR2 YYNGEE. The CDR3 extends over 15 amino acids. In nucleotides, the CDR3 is TGTGCCAGCAGCGTCGGGACAGGGGGCCCCAATGAGCAGTTCTTC. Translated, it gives CASSVGTGGPNEQFF.

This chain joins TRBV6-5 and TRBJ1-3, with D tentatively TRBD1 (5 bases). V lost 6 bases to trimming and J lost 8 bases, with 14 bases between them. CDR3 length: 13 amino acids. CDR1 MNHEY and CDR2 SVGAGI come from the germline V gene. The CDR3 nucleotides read TGTGCCAGCAGCAGCGCAGGGTGGGACACCATATATTTT. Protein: CASSSAGWDTIYF.

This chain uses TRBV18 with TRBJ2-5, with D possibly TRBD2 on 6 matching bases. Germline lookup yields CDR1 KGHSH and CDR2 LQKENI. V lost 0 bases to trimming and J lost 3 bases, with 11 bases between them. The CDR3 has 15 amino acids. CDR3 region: CASSPPPGAKETQYF. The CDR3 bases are TGTGCCAGCTCACCACCGCCGGGAGCCAAAGAGACCCAGTACTTC.

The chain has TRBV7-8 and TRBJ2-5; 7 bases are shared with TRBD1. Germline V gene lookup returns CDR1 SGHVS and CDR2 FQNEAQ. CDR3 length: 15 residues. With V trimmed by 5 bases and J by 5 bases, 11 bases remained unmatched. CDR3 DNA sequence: TGTGCCAGCAGCCAGAGACAGGGCCCCTCGGAGACCCAGTACTTC. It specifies CASSQRQGPSETQYF.